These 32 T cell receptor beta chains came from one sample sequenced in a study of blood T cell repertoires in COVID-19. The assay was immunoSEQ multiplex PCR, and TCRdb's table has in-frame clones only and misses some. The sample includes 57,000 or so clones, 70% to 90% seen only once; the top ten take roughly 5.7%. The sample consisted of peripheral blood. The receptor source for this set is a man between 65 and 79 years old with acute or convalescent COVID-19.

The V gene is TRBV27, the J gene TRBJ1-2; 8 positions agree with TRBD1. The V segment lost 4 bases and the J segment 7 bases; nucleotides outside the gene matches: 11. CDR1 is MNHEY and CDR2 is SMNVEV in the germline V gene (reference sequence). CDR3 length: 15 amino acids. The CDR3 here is CASSSAYRGTGGYTF. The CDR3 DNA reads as TGTGCCAGCAGTTCCGCCTACAGGGGGACGGGTGGCTACACCTTC.

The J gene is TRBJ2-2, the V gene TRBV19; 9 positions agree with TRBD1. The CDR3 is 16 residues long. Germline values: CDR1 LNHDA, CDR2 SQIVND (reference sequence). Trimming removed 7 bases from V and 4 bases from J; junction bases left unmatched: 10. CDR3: CASNHGGDRATGELFF. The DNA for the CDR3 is TGTGCCAGTAACCATGGGGGGGACAGGGCCACCGGGGAGCTGTTTTTT.

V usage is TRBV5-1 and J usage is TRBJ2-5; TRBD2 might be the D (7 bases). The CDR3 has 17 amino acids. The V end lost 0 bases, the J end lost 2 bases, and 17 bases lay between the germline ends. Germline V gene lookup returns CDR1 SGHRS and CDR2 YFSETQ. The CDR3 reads CASSLAPAGRGQETQYF. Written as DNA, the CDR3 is TGCGCCAGCAGCTTGGCCCCGGCAGGGAGGGGGCAAGAGACCCAGTACTTC.

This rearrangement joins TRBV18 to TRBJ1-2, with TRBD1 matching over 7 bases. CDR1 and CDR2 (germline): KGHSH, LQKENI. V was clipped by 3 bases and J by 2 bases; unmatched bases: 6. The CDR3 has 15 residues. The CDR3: CASSPSSTGNYGYTF. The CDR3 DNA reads TGTGCCAGCTCACCCTCCTCGACAGGGAACTATGGCTACACCTTC. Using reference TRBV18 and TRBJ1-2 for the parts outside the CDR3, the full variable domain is NAGVMQNPRHLVRRRGQEARLRCSPMKGHSHVYWYRQLPEEGLKFMVYLQKENIIDESGMPKERFSAEFPKEGPSILRIQQVVRGDSAAYFCASSPSSTGNYGYTFGSGTRLTVV.

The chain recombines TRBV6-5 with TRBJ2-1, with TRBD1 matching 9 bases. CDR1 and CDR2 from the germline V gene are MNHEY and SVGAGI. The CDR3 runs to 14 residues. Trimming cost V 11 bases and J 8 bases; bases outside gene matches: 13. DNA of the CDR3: TGTGCCGGGGTCTCCGGGACAGGGACATATGAGCAGTTCTTC. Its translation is CAGVSGTGTYEQFF.

CDR3 bases: TGTGCCAGCTTTATATCGCGGGGAGAGACCCAGTACTTC. Amino acid sequence: CASFISRGETQYF. The chain uses TRBV18 and TRBJ2-5, with D possibly TRBD2 on 6 matching bases. The CDR3 is made up of 13 amino acids. Trimming shortened V by 7 bases and J by 4 bases, and 13 bases separated the two germline ends. Germline V gene sequence: CDR1 KGHSH, CDR2 LQKENI.

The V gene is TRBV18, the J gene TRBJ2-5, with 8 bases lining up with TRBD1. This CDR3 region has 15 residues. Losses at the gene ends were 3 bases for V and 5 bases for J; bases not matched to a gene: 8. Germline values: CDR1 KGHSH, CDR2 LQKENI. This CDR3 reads CASSPGTGSEETQYF. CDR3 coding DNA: TGTGCCAGCTCACCCGGGACAGGTTCGGAGGAGACCCAGTACTTC.

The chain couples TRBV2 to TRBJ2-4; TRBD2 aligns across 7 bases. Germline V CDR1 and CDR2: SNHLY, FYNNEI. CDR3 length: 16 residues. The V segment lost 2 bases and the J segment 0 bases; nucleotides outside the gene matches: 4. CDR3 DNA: TGTGCCAGCAGTGAACGGGTAGCGGGAGCCAAAAACATTCAGTACTTC. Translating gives CASSERVAGAKNIQYF.

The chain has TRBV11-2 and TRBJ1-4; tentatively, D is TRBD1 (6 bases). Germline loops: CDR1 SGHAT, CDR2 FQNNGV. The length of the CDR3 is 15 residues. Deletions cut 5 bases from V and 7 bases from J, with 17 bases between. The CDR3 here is CASSPIRGRGEKLFF. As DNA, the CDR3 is TGTGCCAGCAGCCCGATCAGGGGACGGGGTGAAAAACTGTTTTTT.

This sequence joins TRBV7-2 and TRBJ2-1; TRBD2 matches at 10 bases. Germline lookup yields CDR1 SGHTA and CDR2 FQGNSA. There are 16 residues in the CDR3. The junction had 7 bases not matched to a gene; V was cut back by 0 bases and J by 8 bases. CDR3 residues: CASSLAQRGGLHEQFF. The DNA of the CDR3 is TGTGCCAGCAGCTTAGCGCAGCGGGGGGGCCTCCATGAGCAGTTCTTC. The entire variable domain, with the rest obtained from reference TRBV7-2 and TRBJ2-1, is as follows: GAGVSQSPSNKVTEKGKDVELRCDPISGHTALYWYRQSLGQGLEFLIYFQGNSAPDKSGLPSDRFSAERTGGSVSTLTIQRTQQEDSAVYLCASSLAQRGGLHEQFFGPGTRLTVL.

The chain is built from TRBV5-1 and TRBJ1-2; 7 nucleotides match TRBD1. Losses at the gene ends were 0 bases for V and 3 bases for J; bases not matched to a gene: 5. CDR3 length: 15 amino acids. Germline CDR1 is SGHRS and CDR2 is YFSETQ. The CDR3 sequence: CASSLGQGRDYGYTF. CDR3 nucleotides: TGCGCCAGCAGCTTGGGACAGGGCCGGGACTATGGCTACACCTTC.

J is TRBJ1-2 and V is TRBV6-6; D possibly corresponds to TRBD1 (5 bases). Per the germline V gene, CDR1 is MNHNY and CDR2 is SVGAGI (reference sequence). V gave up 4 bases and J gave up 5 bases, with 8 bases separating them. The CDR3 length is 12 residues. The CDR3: CASSSAGYGYTF. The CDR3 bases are TGTGCCAGCAGTTCAGCAGGGTATGGCTACACCTTC.

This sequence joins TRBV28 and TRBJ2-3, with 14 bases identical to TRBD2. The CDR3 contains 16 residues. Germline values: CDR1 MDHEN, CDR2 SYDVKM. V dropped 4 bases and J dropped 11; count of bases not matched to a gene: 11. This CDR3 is CASSSPGLAGDSQQYF. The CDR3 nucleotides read TGTGCCAGCAGTTCCCCGGGACTAGCGGGGGATAGCCAGCAGTATTTT. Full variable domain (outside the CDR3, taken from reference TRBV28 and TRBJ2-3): DVKVTQSSRYLVKRTGEKVFLECVQDMDHENMFWYRQDPGLGLRLIYFSYDVKMKEKGDIPEGYSVSREKKERFSLILESASTNQTSMYLCASSSPGLAGDSQQYFGPGTRLTVL.

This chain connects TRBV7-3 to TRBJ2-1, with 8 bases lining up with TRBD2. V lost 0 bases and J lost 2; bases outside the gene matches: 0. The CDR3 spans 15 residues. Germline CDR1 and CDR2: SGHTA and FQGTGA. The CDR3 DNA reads TGTGCCAGCAGCTTAACTAGCGGGGCCTACAATGAGCAGTTCTTC. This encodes CASSLTSGAYNEQFF.

Written as DNA, the CDR3 is TGTGCCAGCAGTGAAGGGCTGGGCACAGATACGCAGTATTTT. It yields the protein CASSEGLGTDTQYF. The rearrangement joins TRBV2 to TRBJ2-3, with D unclear. Germline CDR1 reads SNHLY; CDR2 reads FYNNEI. The ends were cut back, 1 base at V and 1 base at J, with 6 bases in the middle. This CDR3 has 14 residues.

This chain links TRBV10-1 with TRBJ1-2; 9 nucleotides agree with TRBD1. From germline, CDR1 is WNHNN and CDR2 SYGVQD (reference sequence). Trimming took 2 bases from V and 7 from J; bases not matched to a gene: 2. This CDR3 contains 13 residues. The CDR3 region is CASSETTGGGYTF. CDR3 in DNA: TGCGCCAGCAGTGAGACGACAGGGGGTGGCTACACCTTC.

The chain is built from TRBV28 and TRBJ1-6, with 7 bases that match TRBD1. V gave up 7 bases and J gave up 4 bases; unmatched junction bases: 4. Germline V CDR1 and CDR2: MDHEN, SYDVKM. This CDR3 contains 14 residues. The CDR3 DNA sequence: TGTGCCAGCACCCGGGACAGTTATAATTCACCCCTCCACTTT. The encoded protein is CASTRDSYNSPLHF.

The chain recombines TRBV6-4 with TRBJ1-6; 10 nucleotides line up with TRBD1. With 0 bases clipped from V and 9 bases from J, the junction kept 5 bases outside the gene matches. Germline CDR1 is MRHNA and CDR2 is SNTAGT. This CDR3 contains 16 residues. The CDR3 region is CASSDSWDRGRSPLHF. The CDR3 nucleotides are TGTGCCAGCAGTGACTCCTGGGACAGGGGCCGTTCACCCCTCCACTTT.

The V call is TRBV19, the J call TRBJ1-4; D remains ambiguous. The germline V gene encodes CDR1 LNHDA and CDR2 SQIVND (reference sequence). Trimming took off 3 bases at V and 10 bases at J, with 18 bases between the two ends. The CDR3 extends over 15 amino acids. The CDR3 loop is CASSMYHGKGRKLFF. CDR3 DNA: TGTGCCAGTAGTATGTACCACGGGAAAGGACGAAAACTGTTTTTT.

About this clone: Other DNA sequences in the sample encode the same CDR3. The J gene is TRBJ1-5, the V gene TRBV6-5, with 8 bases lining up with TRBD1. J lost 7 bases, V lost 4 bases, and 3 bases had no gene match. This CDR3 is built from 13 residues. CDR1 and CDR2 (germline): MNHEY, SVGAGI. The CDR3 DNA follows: TGTGCCAGCAGTTCAGGGGGCGGGCAGCCCCAGCATTTT. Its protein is CASSSGGGQPQHF.

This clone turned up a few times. The CDR3 DNA is TGCAGTGCTAGTGGCGACCCTGACAGAGGAAACACCATATATTTT. Encoded protein: CSASGDPDRGNTIYF. The chain employs TRBV20-1 and TRBJ1-3; maybe TRBD1 (5 bases). The CDR3 totals 15 residues. Trimming removed 3 bases at V and 4 bases at J, with 16 bases between. Germline CDR1 reads DFQATT; CDR2 reads SNEGSKA (reference sequence).

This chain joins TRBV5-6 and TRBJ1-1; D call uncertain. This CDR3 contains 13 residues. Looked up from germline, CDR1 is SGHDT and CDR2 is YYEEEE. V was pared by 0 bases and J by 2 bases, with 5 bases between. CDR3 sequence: CASSLERNTEAFF. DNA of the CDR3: TGTGCCAGCAGCTTGGAGCGTAACACTGAAGCTTTCTTT.

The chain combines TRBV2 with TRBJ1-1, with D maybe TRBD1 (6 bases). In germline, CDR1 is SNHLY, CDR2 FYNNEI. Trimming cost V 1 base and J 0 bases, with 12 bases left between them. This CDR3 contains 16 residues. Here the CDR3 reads CASSEDRTVVNTEAFF. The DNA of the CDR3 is TGTGCCAGCAGTGAAGATAGGACAGTCGTGAACACTGAAGCTTTCTTT.

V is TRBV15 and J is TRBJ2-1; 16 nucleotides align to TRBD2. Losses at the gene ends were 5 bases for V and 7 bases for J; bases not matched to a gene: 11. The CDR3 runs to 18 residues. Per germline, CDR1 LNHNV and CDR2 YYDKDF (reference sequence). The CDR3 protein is CATSPHAGTSGGANEQFF. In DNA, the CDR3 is TGTGCCACCAGCCCTCATGCCGGGACTAGCGGGGGGGCGAATGAGCAGTTCTTC.

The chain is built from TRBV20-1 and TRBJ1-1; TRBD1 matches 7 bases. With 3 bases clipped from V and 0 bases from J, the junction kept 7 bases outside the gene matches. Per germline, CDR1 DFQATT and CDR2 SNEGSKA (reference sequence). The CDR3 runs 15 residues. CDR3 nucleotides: TGCAGTGCTAGTGCAGGGGGATATATGAACACTGAAGCTTTCTTT. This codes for CSASAGGYMNTEAFF.

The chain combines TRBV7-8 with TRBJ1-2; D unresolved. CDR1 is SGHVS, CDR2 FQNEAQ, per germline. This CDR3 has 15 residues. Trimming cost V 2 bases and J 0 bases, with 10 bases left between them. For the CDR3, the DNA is TGTGCCAGCAGCTTAAACGGGTTAGCTAACTATGGCTACACCTTC. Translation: CASSLNGLANYGYTF.

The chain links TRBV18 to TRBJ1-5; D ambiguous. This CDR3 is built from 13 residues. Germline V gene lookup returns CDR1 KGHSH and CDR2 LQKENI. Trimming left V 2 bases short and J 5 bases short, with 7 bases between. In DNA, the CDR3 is TGTGCCAGCTCACCAGCTCCAGATCAGCCCCAGCATTTT. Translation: CASSPAPDQPQHF.

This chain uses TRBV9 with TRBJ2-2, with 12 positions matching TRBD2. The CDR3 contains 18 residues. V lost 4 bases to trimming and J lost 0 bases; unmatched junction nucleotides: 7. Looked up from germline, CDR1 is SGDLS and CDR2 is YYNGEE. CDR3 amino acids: CASSRLAGAPTNTGELFF. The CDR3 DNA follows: TGTGCCAGCAGCAGACTAGCGGGGGCCCCTACGAACACCGGGGAGCTGTTTTTT.

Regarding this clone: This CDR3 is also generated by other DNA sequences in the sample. CDR3: CSARRGETQYF. In DNA, the CDR3 is TGCAGTGCTAGAAGGGGGGAGACCCAGTACTTC. The chain combines TRBV20-1 with TRBJ2-5; the D gene is possibly TRBD1 (6 bases). The germline CDR1 and CDR2 sequences are DFQATT and SNEGSKA (reference sequence). The ends were cut back, 2 bases at V and 5 bases at J, with 6 bases in the middle. The CDR3 has 11 amino acids.

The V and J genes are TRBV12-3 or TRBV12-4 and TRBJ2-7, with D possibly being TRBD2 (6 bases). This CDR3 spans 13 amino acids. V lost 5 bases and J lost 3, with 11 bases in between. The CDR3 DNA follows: TGTGCCAGCAGTATCCCGGACTACTACGAGCAGTACTTC. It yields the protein CASSIPDYYEQYF.

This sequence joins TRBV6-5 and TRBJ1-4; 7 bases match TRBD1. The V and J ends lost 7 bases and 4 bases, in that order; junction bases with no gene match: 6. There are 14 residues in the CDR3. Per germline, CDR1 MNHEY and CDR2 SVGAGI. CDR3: CASTRGVLNEKLFF. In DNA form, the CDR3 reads TGTGCCAGCACCAGGGGGGTTCTTAATGAAAAACTGTTTTTT.

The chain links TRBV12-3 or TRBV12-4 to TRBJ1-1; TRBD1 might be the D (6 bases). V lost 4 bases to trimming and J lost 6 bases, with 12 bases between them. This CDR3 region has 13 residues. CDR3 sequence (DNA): TGTGCCAGCAGTTCCATCCCAGGGGCTGAAGCTTTCTTT. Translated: CASSSIPGAEAFF.